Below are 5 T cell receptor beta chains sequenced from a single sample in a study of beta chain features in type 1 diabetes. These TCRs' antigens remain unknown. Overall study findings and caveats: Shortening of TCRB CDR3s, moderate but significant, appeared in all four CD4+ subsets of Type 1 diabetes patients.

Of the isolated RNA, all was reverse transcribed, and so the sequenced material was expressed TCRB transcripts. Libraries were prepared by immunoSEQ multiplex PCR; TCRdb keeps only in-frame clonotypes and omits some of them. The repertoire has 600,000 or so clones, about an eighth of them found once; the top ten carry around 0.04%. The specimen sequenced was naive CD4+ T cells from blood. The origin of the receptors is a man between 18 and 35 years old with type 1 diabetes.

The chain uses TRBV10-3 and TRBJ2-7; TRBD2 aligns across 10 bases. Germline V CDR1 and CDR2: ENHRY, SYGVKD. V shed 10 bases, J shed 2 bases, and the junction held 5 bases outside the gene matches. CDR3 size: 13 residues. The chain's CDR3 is CATGLAEAYEQYF. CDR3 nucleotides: TGTGCCACCGGACTAGCGGAGGCCTACGAGCAGTACTTC.

CDR3 protein: CATVTGLNTEAFF. In nucleotides, the CDR3 is TGTGCCACGGTAACAGGACTGAACACTGAAGCTTTCTTT. V gene TRBV19 combines with J gene TRBJ1-1; tentative D call: TRBD1 (5 bases). Germline V lookup: CDR1 LNHDA, CDR2 SQIVND (reference sequence). Trimming removed 10 bases from V and 0 bases from J, with 12 bases in between. The CDR3 loop spans 13 amino acids. The full variable domain, its missing parts supplied by reference TRBV19 and TRBJ1-1, is DGGITQSPKYLFRKEGQNVTLSCEQNLNHDAMYWYRQDPGQGLRLIYYSQIVNDFQKGDIAEGYSVSREKKESFPLTVTSAQKNPTAFYLCATVTGLNTEAFFGQGTRLTVV.

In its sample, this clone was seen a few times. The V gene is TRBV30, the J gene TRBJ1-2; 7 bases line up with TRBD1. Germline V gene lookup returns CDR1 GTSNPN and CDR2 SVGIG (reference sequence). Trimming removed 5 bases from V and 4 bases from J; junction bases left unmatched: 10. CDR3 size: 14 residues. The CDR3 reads CAWDTGVLGYGYTF. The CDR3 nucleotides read TGTGCCTGGGACACAGGGGTTCTCGGCTATGGCTACACCTTC. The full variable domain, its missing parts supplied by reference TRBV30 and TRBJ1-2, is SQTIHQWPATLVQPVGSPLSLECTVEGTSNPNLYWYRQAAGRGLQLLFYSVGIGQISSEVPQNLSASRPQDRQFILSSKKLLLSDSGFYLCAWDTGVLGYGYTFGSGTRLTVV.

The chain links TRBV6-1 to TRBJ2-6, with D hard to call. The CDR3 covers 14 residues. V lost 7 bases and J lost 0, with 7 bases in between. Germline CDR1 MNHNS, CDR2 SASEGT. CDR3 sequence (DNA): TGTGCCAGCACATCAAGCTCTGGGGCCAACGTCCTGACTTTC. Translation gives CASTSSSGANVLTF.

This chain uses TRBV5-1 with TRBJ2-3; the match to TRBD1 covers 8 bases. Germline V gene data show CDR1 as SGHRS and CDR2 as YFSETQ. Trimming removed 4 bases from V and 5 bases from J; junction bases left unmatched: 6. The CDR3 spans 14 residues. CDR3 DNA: TGCGCCAGCAGCCCCGACAGGGGACTAGATACGCAGTATTTT. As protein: CASSPDRGLDTQYF.